Listed here are 14 T cell receptor beta chains from one sample, sequenced in a study of identical twins. In TCRdb, the 5' RACE reads were re-called with MiXCR into one record per CDR3 protein. The sample includes 200,000 to 250,000 distinct CDR3 sequences, around 8.1% of them seen just once. The data were also submitted as part of a second study, on yellow fever vaccine responses in identical twins.

Sequences were obtained from memory (CD45RO+) T cells sorted from blood. The receptors originated from a woman under 30 in good health.

This clonotype was picked up many times. The J gene is TRBJ2-2, the V gene TRBV29-1, with no clear D. V dropped 7 bases and J dropped 6 bases, with 12 bases sitting between them. The CDR3 is made up of 12 amino acids. Germline CDR1 reads SQVTM; CDR2 reads ANQGSEA. Here the CDR3 reads CSAGITSGELFF. CDR3 DNA sequence: TGCAGCGCCGGCATTACGTCCGGGGAGCTGTTTTTT.

Ten or more counts support this clonotype. V usage is TRBV28 and J usage is TRBJ2-1, with 12 bases that match TRBD2. Germline CDR1 is MDHEN and CDR2 is SYDVKM. The junction had 9 bases not matched to a gene; V was cut back by 6 bases and J by 12 bases. The CDR3 sequence is 14 residues long. CDR3 DNA sequence: TGTGCCAGCAGCCGACGGACTAGCGGGGCTCGGCAGTTCTTC. This gives the protein CASSRRTSGARQFF.

V gene TRBV27 combines with J gene TRBJ1-6; D is undetermined. V lost 3 bases to trimming and J lost 4 bases, with 16 bases between them. The CDR3 extends over 17 amino acids. Germline lookup yields CDR1 MNHEY and CDR2 SMNVEV (reference sequence). CDR3 nucleotides: TGTGCCAGCAGTTTGAATGGGGTAGGGATTTATAATTCACCCCTCCACTTT. Protein: CASSLNGVGIYNSPLHF.

In this sample, this clonotype turned up a few times. V usage is TRBV6-5 and J usage is TRBJ2-1, with D perhaps assigned TRBD1 or TRBD2 (6 bases each). V lost 0 bases and J lost 8, with 11 bases in between. This CDR3 region has 14 residues. The germline V gene encodes CDR1 MNHEY and CDR2 SVGAGI. The CDR3 coding sequence is TGTGCCAGCAGTTACTCCCCCGGGGGCGATGAGCAGTTCTTC. Translation: CASSYSPGGDEQFF.

At least ten counts were recorded for this clonotype. This sequence joins TRBV12-3 or TRBV12-4 and TRBJ2-1; the D call may be TRBD1 or TRBD2 (5 bases each). V was shortened by 0 bases and J by 5 bases, with 14 bases between the two germline ends. This CDR3 has 16 amino acids. CDR3 loop: CASSLAGPSGNNEQFF. In DNA, the CDR3 is TGTGCCAGCAGTTTAGCGGGGCCCAGCGGAAACAATGAGCAGTTCTTC.

The chain links TRBV9 to TRBJ2-5; 7 bases are a match to TRBD1. Germline CDR1 SGDLS, CDR2 YYNGEE. V lost 3 bases, J lost 5 bases, and 7 bases stayed unmatched. This CDR3 has 14 amino acids. The CDR3 DNA reads TGTGCCAGCAGCGGTGGTAGGGGGCCGGAGACCCAGTACTTC. It specifies CASSGGRGPETQYF.

There are many counts of this clonotype. V usage is TRBV29-1 and J usage is TRBJ2-5; D is uncertain. Germline CDR1 is SQVTM and CDR2 is ANQGSEA. The germline V and J ends were trimmed by 6 bases and 2 bases, with 7 bases remaining between them. The CDR3 has 11 amino acids. Here the CDR3 DNA reads TGCAGCGTCCCCCGACAAGAGACCCAGTACTTC. This translates into CSVPRQETQYF.

V is TRBV5-4 and J is TRBJ2-7; D possibly corresponds to TRBD2 (5 bases). This CDR3 has 15 amino acids. Germline V lookup: CDR1 SGHNT, CDR2 YYREEE (reference sequence). Trimming removed 0 bases from V and 3 bases from J, with 13 bases in between. CDR3 DNA: TGTGCCAGCAGCTTGGGGTCGGGAACGGGCTACGAGCAGTACTTC. It translates to CASSLGSGTGYEQYF.

This clonotype was seen repeatedly, ten times or more. The chain combines TRBV7-8 with TRBJ2-3; TRBD2 aligns across 9 bases. Germline loops: CDR1 SGHVS, CDR2 FQNEAQ. CDR3 length equals 15 residues. J was trimmed by 5 bases and V by 5 bases; bases with no gene match: 8. This CDR3 is CASSVRDSGRDTQYF. CDR3 nucleotides: TGTGCCAGCAGCGTAAGAGATAGCGGGAGAGATACGCAGTATTTT.

J is TRBJ2-7 and V is TRBV20-1; the D gene is possibly TRBD2 (6 bases). V lost 3 bases to trimming and J lost 3 bases, with 15 bases between them. The CDR3 consists of 14 residues. In germline, CDR1 is DFQATT, CDR2 SNEGSKA (reference sequence). This chain's CDR3 is CSASPPSEVYEQYF. Here the CDR3 DNA reads TGCAGTGCTAGTCCCCCTAGCGAGGTCTACGAGCAGTACTTC.

The chain joins TRBV5-1 to TRBJ2-7, with D possibly being TRBD2 (5 bases). Germline assignment: CDR1 SGHRS and CDR2 YFSETQ. This CDR3 comprises 16 residues. With 2 bases removed from V and 3 bases from J, the gap between germline ends came to 18 bases. In nucleotides, the CDR3 is TGCGCCAGCAGCTTCGGACGGTCCACACTAGTCTACGAGCAGTACTTC. Its protein is CASSFGRSTLVYEQYF.

This clonotype was picked up a small number of times. The chain uses TRBV5-1 and TRBJ2-6; D gene uncertain. From germline, CDR1 is SGHRS and CDR2 YFSETQ. The length of the CDR3 is 16 residues. V was pared by 4 bases and J by 0 bases, with 11 bases between. The CDR3 DNA reads as TGCGCCAGCAGCGGTGGACGGAGCTCTGGGGCCAACGTCCTGACTTTC. Residues: CASSGGRSSGANVLTF.

This clonotype showed up many times. The chain combines TRBV14 with TRBJ1-2; D gene ambiguous. Trimming removed 0 bases from V and 0 bases from J, with 11 bases in between. CDR1 is SGHDN and CDR2 is FVKESK in the germline V gene. CDR3 length equals 16 residues. The DNA of the CDR3 is TGTGCCAGCAGCCAAGATGGCAGTTCATCTAACTATGGCTACACCTTC. Translating it yields CASSQDGSSSNYGYTF.

The chain joins TRBV6-5 to TRBJ1-4; D perhaps matches TRBD1 (5 bases). V was pared by 4 bases and J by 12 bases, with 12 bases between. The CDR3 is made up of 12 amino acids. In germline, CDR1 is MNHEY, CDR2 SVGAGI. CDR3 sequence reads: CASSSSGQQLFF. CDR3 sequence (DNA): TGTGCCAGCAGTTCCTCAGGACAACAACTGTTTTTT.